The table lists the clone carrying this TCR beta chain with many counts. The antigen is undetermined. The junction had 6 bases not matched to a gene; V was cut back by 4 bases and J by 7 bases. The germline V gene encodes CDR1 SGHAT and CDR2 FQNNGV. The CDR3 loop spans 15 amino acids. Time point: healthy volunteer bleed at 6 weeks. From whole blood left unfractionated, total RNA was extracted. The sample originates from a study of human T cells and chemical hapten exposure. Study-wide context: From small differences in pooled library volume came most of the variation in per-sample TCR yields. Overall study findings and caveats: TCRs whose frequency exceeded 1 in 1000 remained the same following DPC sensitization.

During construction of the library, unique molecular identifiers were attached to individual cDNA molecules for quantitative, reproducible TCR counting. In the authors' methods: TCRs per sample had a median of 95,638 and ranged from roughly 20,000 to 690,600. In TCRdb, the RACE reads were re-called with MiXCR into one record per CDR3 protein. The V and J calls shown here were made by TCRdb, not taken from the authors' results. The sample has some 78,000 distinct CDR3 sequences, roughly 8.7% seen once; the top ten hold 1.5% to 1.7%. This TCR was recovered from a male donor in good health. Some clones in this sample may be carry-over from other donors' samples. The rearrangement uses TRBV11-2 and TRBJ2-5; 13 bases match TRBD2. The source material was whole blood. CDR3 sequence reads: CASSSGTSGKVTQYF. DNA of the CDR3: TGTGCCAGCAGCTCCGGGACTAGCGGGAAGGTGACCCAGTACTTC.